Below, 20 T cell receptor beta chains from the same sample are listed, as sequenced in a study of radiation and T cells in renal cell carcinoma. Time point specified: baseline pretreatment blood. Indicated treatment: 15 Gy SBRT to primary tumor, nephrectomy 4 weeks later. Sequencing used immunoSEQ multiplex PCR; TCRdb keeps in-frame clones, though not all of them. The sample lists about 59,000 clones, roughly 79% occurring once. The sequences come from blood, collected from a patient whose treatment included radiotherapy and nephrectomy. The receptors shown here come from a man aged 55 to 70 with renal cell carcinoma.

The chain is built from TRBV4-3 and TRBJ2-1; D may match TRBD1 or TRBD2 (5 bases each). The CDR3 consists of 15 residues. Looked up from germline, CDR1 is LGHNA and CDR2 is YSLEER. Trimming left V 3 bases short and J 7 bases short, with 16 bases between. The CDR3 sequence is CASSHLGAGLNEQFF. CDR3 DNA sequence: TGCGCCAGCAGCCACCTCGGGGCAGGGCTGAATGAGCAGTTCTTC.

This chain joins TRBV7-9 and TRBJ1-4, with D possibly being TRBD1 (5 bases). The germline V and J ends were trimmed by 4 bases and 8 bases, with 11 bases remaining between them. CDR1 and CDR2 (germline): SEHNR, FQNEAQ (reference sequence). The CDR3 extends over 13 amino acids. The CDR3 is CASSYIEGEKLFF. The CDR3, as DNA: TGTGCCAGCAGCTATATTGAGGGGGAAAAACTGTTTTTT.

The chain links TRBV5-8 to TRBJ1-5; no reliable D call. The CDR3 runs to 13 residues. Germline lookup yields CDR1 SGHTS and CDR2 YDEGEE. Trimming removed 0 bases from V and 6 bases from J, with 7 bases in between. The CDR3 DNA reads TGTGCCAGCAGCTTGGGACTTAGTCAGCCCCAGCATTTT. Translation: CASSLGLSQPQHF.

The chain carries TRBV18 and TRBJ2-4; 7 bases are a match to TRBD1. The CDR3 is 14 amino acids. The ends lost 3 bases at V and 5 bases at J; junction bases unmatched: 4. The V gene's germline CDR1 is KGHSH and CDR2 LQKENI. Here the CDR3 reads CASSPRGRENIQYF. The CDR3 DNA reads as TGTGCCAGCTCACCTAGGGGGCGCGAAAACATTCAGTACTTC.

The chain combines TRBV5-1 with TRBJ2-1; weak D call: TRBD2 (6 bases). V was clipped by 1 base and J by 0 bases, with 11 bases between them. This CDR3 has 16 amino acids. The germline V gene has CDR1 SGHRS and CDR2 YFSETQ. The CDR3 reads CASSLNAGSSYNEQFF. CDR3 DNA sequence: TGCGCCAGCAGCTTGAACGCCGGGAGCTCCTACAATGAGCAGTTCTTC. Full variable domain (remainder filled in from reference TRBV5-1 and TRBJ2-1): KAGVTQTPRYLIKTRGQQVTLSCSPISGHRSVSWYQQTPGQGLQFLFEYFSETQRNKGNFPGRFSGRQFSNSRSEMNVSTLELGDSALYLCASSLNAGSSYNEQFFGPGTRLTVL.

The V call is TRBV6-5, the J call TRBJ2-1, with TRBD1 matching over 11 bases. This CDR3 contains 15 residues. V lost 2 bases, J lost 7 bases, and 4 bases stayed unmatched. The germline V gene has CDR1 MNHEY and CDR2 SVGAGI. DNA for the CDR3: TGTGCCAGCAGTTACGGGGACAGGGGGATGAATGAGCAGTTCTTC. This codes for CASSYGDRGMNEQFF.

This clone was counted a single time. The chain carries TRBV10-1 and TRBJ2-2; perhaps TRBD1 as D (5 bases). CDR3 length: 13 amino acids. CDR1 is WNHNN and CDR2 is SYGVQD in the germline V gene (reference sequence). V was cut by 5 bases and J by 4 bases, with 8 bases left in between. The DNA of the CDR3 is TGCGCCAGCAGTTTTGACAGCACCGGGGAGCTGTTTTTT. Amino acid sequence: CASSFDSTGELFF.

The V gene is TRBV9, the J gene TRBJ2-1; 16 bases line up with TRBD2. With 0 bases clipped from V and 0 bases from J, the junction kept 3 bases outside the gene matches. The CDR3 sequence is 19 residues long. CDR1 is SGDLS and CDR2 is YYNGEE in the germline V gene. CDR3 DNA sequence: TGTGCCAGCAGCGTAGCGGGACTAGCGGGAGGGGGCTCCTACAATGAGCAGTTCTTC. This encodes CASSVAGLAGGGSYNEQFF.

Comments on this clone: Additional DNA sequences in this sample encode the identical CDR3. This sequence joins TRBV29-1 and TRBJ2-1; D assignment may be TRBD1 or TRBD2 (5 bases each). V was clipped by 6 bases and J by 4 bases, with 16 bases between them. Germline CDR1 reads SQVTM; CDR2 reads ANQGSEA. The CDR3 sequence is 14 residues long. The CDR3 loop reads CSVVPGTVYNEQFF. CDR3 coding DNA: TGCAGCGTGGTTCCCGGGACGGTTTACAATGAGCAGTTCTTC.

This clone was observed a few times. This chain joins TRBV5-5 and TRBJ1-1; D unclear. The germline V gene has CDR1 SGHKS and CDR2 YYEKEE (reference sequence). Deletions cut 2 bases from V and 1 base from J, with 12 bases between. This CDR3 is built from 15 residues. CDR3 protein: CASSFSPDKNTEAFF. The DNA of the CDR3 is TGTGCCAGCAGCTTTTCTCCAGATAAGAACACTGAAGCTTTCTTT.

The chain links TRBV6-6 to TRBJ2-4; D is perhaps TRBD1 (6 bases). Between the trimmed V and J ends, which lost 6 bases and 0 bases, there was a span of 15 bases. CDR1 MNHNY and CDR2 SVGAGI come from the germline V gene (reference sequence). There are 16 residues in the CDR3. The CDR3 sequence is CASRQDSASAKNIQYF. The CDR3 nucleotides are TGTGCCAGCAGACAGGACAGCGCCTCAGCCAAAAACATTCAGTACTTC.

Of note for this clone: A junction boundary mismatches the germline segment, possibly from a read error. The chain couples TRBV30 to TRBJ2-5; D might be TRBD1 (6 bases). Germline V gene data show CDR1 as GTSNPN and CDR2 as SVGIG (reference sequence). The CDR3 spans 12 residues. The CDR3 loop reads CAWKQGQGTQYF. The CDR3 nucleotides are TGTGCCTGGAAACAGGGTCAAGGGACCCAGTACTTC.

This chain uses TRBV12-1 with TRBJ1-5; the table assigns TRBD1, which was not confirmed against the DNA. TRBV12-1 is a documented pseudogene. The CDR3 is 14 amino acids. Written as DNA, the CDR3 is TGTGCCAGCAGCCCGCAGACAGGGTATCAGCCCCAGCATTTT. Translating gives CASSPQTGYQPQHF.

The CDR3 loop reads CSARSTDTQYF. In nucleotides, the CDR3 is TGCAGTGCACGGAGCACAGATACGCAGTATTTT. This chain joins TRBV20-1 and TRBJ2-3; unclear D gene. From germline, CDR1 is DFQATT and CDR2 SNEGSKA (reference sequence). V dropped 6 bases and J dropped 0 bases, with 4 bases sitting between them. The CDR3 is 11 residues long.

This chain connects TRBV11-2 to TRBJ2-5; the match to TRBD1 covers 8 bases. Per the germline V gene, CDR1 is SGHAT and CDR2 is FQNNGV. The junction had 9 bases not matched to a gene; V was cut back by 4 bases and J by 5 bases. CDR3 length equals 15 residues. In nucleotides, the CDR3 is TGTGCCAGCAGCTCCATACAGGGGGATAGGGAGACCCAGTACTTC. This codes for CASSSIQGDRETQYF.

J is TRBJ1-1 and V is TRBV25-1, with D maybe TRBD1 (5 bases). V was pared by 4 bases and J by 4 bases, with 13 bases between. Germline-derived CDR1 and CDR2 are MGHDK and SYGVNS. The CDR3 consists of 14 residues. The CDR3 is CASSGIDRPTEAFF. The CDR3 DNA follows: TGTGCCAGCAGTGGGATCGACAGACCCACTGAAGCTTTCTTT.

DNA of the CDR3: TGTGCCAGCAGCGAAGGGGTCGAGCAGTACTTC. Translation: CASSEGVEQYF. This chain uses TRBV7-9 with TRBJ2-5; D may be TRBD1 (5 bases). Matching the DNA end better, TRBJ2-7 makes the J call doubtful. Germline-derived CDR1 and CDR2 are SEHNR and FQNEAQ (reference sequence). The CDR3 is made up of 11 amino acids.

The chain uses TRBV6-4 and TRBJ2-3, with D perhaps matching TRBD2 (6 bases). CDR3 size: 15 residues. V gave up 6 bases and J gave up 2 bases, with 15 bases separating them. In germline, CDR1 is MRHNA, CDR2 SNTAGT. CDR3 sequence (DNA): TGTGCCAGCAGCCCCACCGGGACTTCCACAGATACGCAGTATTTT. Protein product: CASSPTGTSTDTQYF.

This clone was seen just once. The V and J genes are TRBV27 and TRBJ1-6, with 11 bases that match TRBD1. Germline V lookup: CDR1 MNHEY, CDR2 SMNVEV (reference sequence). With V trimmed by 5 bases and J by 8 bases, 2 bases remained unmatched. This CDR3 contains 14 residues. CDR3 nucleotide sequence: TGTGCCAGCAGTGCGGGACAGGGGGATTCACCCCTCCACTTT. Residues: CASSAGQGDSPLHF.

CDR3 bases: TGCGCCAGCATGGGACATGAAGGGACCCAGTACTTC. This codes for CASMGHEGTQYF. The rearrangement joins TRBV10-1 to TRBJ2-5, with a weak D call TRBD1 (6 bases). Trimming took off 7 bases at V and 7 bases at J, with 13 bases between the two ends. CDR3 length: 12 amino acids. In germline, CDR1 is WNHNN, CDR2 SYGVQD (reference sequence).